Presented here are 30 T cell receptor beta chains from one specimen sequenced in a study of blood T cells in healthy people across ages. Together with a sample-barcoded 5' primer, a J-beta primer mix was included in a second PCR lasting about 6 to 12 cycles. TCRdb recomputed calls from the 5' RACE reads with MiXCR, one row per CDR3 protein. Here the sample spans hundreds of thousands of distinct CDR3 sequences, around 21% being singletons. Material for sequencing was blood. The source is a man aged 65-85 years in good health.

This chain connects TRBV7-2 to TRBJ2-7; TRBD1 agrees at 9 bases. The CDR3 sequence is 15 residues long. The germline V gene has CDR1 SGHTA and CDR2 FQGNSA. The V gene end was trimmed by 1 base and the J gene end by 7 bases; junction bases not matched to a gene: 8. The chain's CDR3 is CASSLVGQGSLEQYF. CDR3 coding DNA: TGTGCCAGCAGCTTAGTGGGACAGGGCAGCCTAGAGCAGTACTTC.

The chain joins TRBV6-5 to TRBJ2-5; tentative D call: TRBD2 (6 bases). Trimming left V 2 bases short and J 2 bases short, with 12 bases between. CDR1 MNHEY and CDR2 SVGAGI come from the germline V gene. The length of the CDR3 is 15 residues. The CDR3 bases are TGTGCCAGCAGTTACGGTGGCGGGGCTCAAGAGACCCAGTACTTC. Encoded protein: CASSYGGGAQETQYF.

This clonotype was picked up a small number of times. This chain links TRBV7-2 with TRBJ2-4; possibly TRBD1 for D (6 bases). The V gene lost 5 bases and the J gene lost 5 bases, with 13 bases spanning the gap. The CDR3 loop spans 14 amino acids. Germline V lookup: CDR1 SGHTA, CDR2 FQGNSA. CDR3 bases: TGTGCCAGCAGCCCGACAGGCGCCGAAAACATTCAGTACTTC. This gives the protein CASSPTGAENIQYF.

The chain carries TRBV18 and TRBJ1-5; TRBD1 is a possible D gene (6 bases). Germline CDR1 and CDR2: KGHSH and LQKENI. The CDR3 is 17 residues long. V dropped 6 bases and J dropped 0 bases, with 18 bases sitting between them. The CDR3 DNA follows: TGTGCCAGCTCGCGTGAGGGTGGACAGAATAGCAATCAGCCCCAGCATTTT. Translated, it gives CASSREGGQNSNQPQHF.

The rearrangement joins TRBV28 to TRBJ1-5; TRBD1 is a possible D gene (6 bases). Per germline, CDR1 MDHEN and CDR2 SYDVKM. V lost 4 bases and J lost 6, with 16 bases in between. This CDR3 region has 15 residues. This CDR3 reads CASSSSAGEGQPQHF. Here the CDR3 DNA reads TGTGCCAGCAGTTCATCGGCAGGGGAAGGTCAGCCCCAGCATTTT.

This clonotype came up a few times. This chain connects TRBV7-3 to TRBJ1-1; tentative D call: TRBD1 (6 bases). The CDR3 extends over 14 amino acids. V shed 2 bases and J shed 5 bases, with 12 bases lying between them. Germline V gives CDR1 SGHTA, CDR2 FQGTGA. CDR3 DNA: TGTGCCAGCAGCTTAGGGGTAGGGGGGACTGAAGCTTTCTTT. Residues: CASSLGVGGTEAFF.

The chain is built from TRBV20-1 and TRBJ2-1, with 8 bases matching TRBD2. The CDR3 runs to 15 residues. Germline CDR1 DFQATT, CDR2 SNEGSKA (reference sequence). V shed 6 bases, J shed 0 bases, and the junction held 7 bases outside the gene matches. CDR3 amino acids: CSAKLAAISYNEQFF. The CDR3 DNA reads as TGCAGTGCCAAACTAGCGGCCATCTCCTACAATGAGCAGTTCTTC.

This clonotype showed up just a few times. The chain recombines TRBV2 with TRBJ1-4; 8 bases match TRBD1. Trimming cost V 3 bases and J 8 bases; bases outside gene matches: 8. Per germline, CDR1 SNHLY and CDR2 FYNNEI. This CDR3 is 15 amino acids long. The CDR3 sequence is CASSEGGTGREKLFF. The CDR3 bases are TGTGCCAGCAGTGAGGGTGGGACAGGTCGAGAAAAACTGTTTTTT.

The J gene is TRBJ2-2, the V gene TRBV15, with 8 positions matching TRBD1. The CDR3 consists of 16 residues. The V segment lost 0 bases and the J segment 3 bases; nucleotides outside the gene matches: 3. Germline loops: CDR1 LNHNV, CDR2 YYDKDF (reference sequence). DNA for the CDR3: TGTGCCACCAGCAGAGAGGGGACAGGTTACACCGGGGAGCTGTTTTTT. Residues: CATSREGTGYTGELFF. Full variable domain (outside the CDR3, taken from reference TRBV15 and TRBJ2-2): DAMVIQNPRYQVTQFGKPVTLSCSQTLNHNVMYWYQQKSSQAPKLLFHYYDKDFNNEADTPDNFQSRRPNTSFCFLDIRSPGLGDTAMYLCATSREGTGYTGELFFGEGSRLTVL.

Here the CDR3 reads CASSLALAGNQPQHF. As DNA, the CDR3 is TGTGCCAGCAGTTTAGCGCTGGCAGGTAATCAGCCCCAGCATTTT. V usage is TRBV12-3 or TRBV12-4 and J usage is TRBJ1-5; no firm D call. V lost 0 bases, J lost 4 bases, and 10 bases lay in between. This CDR3 is built from 15 residues.

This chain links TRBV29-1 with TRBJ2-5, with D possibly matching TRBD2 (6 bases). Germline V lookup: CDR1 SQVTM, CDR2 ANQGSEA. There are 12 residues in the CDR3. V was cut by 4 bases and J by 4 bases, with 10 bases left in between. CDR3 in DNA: TGCAGCGTTGTTCTGGAGGGAGAGACCCAGTACTTC. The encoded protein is CSVVLEGETQYF.

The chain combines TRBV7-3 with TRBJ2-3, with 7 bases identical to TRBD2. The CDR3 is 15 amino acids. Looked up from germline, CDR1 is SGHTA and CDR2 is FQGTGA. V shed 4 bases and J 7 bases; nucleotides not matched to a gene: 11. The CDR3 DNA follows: TGTGCCAGCAGCTCACAAGCGGGACTCACGTATACGCAGTATTTT. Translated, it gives CASSSQAGLTYTQYF.

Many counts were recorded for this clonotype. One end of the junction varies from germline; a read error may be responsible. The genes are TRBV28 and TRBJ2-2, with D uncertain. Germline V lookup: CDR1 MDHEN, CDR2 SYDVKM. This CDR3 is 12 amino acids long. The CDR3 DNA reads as TGCGCCAGCAGAAGGAACACCGGGGAGCTGTTTTTT. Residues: CASRRNTGELFF. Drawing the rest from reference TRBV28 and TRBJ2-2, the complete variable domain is DVKVTQSSRYLVKRTGEKVFLECVQDMDHENMFWYRQDPGLGLRLIYFSYDVKMKEKGDIPEGYSVSREKKERFSLILESASTNQTSMYLCASRRNTGELFFGEGSRLTVL.

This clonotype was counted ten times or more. The DNA of the CDR3 is TGTGCCAGCAGCACAGGGGTCTGGAACACCGGGGAGCTGTTTTTT. Translating gives CASSTGVWNTGELFF. The chain links TRBV5-6 to TRBJ2-2; 7 bases match TRBD1. The CDR3 is 15 amino acids. With V trimmed by 4 bases and J by 1 base, 4 bases remained unmatched. CDR1 and CDR2 from the germline V gene are SGHDT and YYEEEE.

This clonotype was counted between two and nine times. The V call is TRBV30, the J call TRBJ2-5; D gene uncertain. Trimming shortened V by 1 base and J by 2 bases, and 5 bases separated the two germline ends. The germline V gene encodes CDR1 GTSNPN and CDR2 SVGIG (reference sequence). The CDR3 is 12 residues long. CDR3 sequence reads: CAWSGGQETQYF. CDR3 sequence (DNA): TGTGCCTGGAGTGGAGGTCAAGAGACCCAGTACTTC.

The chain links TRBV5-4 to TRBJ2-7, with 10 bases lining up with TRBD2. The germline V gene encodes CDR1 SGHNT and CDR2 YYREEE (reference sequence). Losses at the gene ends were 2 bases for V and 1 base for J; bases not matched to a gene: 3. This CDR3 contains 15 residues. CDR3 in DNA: TGTGCCAGCAGCTTCCCTAGCGGGGGATCCTACGAGCAGTACTTC. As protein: CASSFPSGGSYEQYF.

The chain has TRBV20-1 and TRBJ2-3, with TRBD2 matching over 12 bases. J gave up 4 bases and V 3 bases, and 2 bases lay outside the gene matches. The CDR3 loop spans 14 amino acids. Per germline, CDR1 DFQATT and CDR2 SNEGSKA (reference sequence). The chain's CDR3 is CSASPSGRADTQYF. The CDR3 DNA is TGCAGTGCTAGCCCTAGCGGGAGGGCAGATACGCAGTATTTT.

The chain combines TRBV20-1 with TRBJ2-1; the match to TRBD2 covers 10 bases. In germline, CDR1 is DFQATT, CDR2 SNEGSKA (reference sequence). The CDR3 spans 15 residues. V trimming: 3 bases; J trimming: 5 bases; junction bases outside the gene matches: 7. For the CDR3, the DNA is TGCAGTGCTAGGGCCCCTAGCGGGAGCCACAATGAGCAGTTCTTC. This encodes CSARAPSGSHNEQFF.

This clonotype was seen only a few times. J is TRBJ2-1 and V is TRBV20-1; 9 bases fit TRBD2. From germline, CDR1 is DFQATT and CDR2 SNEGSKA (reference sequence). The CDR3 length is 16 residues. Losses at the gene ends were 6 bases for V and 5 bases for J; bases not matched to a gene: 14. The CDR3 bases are TGCAGTGCGTTTAGGCCTGGACTAGCGAGGGACAATGAGCAGTTCTTC. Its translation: CSAFRPGLARDNEQFF.

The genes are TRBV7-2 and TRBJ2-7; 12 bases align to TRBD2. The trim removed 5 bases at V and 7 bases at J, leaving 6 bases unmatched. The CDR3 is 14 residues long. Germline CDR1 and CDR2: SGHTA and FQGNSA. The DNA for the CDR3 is TGTGCCAGCAGCAACGGACTAGCGGGGAATGAGCAGTACTTC. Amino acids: CASSNGLAGNEQYF.

The DNA for the CDR3 is TGTGCCAGCAGGCAACAGGGTACTGAAGCTTTCTTT. The encoded protein is CASRQQGTEAFF. V and J are TRBV12-3 or TRBV12-4 and TRBJ1-1; D is possibly TRBD1 (6 bases). The CDR3 has 12 residues. V was pared by 6 bases and J by 5 bases, with 10 bases between.

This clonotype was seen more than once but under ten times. The CDR3 loop reads CSVRDTDQETQYF. CDR3 nucleotides: TGCAGCGTAAGGGACACCGATCAAGAGACCCAGTACTTC. The chain combines TRBV29-1 with TRBJ2-5, with a possible D match to TRBD1 (6 bases). From germline, CDR1 is SQVTM and CDR2 ANQGSEA. Trimming shortened V by 6 bases and J by 2 bases, and 13 bases separated the two germline ends. The CDR3 covers 13 residues. The whole variable domain, filled in from reference TRBV29-1 and TRBJ2-5, reads SAVISQKPSRDICQRGTSLTIQCQVDSQVTMMFWYRQQPGQSLTLIATANQGSEATYESGFVIDKFPISRPNLTFSTLTVSNMSPEDSSIYLCSVRDTDQETQYFGPGTRLLVL.

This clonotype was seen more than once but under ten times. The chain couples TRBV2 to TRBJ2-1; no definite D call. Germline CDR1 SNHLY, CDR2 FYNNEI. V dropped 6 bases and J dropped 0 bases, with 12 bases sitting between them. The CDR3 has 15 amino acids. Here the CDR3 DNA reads TGTGCCAGCAGGAAGGACGCAAGCTCCTACAATGAGCAGTTCTTC. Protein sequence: CASRKDASSYNEQFF.

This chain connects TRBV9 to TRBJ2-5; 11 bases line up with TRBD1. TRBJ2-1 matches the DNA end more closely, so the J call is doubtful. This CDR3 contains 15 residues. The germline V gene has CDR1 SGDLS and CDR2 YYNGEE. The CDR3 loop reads CASSAWDRGIDEQFF. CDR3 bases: TGTGCCAGCAGCGCCTGGGACAGGGGGATCGATGAGCAGTTCTTC.

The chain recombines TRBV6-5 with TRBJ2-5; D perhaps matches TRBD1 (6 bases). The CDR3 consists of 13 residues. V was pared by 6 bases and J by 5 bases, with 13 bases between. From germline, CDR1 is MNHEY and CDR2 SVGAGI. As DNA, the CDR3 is TGTGCCAGCAGAATAACAGGGTTGGAGACCCAGTACTTC. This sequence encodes CASRITGLETQYF.

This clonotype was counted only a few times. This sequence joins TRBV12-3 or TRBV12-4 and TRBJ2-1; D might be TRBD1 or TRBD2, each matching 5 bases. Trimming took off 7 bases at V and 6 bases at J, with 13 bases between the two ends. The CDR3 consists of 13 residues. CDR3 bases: TGTGCCAGCAAACGTTCCGGGACCAATGAGCAGTTCTTC. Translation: CASKRSGTNEQFF.

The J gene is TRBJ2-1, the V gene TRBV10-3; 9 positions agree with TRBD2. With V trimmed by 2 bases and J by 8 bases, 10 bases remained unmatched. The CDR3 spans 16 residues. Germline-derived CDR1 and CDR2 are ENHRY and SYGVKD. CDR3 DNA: TGTGCCATCAGTGAGCCTTATCCCAGCGGGAGGTATGAGCAGTTCTTC. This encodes CAISEPYPSGRYEQFF.

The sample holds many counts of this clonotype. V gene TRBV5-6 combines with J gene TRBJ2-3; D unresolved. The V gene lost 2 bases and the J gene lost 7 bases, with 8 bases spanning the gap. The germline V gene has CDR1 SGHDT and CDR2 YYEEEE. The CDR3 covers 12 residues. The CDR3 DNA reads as TGTGCCAGCAGCTTAACTCGGAATACGCAGTATTTT. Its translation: CASSLTRNTQYF.

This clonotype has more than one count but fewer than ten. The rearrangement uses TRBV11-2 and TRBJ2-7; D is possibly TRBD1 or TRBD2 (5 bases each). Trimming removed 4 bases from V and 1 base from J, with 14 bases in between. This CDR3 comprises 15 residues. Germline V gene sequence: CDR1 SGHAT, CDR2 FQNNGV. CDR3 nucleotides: TGTGCCAGCAGCTCTCGGGACCTGAGGTCCTACGAGCAGTACTTC. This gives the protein CASSSRDLRSYEQYF.

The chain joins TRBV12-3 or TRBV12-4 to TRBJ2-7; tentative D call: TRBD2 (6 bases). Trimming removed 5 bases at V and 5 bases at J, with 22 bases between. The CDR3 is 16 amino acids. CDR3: CASSIRHRTGGNEQYF. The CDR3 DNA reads TGTGCCAGCAGTATCAGGCACCGTACCGGAGGGAACGAGCAGTACTTC.